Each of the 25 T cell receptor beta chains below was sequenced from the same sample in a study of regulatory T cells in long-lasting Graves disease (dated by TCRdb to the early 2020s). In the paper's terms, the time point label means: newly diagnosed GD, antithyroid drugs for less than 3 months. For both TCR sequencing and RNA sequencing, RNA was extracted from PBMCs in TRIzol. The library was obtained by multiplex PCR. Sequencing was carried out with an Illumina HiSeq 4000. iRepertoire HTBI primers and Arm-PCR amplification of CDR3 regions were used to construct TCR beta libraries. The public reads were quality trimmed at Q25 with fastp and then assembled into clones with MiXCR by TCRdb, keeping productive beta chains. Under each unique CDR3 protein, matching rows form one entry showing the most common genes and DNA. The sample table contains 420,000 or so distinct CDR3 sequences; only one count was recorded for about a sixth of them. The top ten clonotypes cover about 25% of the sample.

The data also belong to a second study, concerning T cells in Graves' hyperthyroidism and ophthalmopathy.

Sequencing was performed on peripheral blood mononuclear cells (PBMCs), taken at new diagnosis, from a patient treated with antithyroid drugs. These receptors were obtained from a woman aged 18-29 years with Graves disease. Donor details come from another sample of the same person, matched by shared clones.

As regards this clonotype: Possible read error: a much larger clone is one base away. The CDR3 loop is CASSFEAGNNSPPHF. CDR3 coding DNA: TGTGCCAGCAGTTTTGAGGCGGGGAATAATTCACCCCCCCACTTT. The chain employs TRBV12-3 or TRBV12-4 and TRBJ1-6, with no clear D. The CDR3 has 15 residues.

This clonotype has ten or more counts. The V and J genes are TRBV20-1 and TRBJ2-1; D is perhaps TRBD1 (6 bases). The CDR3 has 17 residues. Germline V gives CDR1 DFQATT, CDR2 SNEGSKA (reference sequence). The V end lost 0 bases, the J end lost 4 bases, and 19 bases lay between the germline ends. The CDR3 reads CSAREGGQNALYNEQFF. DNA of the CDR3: TGCAGTGCTAGAGAGGGCGGACAGAACGCCCTTTACAATGAGCAGTTCTTC.

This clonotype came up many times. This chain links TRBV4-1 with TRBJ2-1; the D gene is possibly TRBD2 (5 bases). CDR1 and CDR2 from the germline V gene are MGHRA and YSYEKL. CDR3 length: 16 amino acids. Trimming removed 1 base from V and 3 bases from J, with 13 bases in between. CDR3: CASSQGNGLNYNEQFF. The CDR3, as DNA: TGCGCCAGCAGCCAAGGAAACGGACTGAACTACAATGAGCAGTTCTTC.

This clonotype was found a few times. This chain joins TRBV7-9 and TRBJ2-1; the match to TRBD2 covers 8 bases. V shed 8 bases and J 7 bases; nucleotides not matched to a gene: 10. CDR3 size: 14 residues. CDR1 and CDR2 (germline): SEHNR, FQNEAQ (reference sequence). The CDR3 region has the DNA TGTGCCAGCTCCCCCAGGACTAGCTGGAATGAGCAGTTCTTC. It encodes CASSPRTSWNEQFF.

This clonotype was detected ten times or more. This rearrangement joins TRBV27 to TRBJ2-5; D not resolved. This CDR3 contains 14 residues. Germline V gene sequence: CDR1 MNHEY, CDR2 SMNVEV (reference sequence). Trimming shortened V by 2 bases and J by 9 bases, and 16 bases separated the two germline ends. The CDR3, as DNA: TGTGCCAGCAGTTTACTTCGACTCCACCGGGCCCAGTACTTC. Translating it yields CASSLLRLHRAQYF.

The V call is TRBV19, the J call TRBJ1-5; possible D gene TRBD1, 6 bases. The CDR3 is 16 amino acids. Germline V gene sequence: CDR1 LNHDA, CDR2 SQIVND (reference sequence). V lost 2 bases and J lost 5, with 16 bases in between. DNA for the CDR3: TGTGCCAGTAGTATAATTCGGACAGTGGAATATCAGCCCCAGCATTTT. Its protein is CASSIIRTVEYQPQHF.

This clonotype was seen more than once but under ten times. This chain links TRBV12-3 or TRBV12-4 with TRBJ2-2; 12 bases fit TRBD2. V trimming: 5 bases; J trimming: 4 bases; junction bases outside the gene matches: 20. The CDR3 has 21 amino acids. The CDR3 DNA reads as TGTGCCAGCAGTCACAGGGGTGGCGGACTAGCGGGGACGCGGGGCACCGGGGAGCTGTTTTTT. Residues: CASSHRGGGLAGTRGTGELFF.

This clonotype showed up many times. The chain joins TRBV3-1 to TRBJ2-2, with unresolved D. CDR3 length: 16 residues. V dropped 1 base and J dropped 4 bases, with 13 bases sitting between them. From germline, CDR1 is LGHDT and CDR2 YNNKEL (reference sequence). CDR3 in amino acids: CASSQGVSSVTGELFF. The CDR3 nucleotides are TGTGCCAGCAGCCAAGGGGTGTCTAGTGTCACCGGGGAGCTGTTTTTT.

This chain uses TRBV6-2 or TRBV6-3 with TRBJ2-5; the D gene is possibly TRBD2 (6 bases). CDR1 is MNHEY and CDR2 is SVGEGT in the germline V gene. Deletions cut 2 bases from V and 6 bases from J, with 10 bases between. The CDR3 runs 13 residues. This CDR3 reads CASSYAGRQTQYF. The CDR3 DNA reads TGTGCCAGCAGTTACGCAGGGAGGCAGACCCAGTACTTC.

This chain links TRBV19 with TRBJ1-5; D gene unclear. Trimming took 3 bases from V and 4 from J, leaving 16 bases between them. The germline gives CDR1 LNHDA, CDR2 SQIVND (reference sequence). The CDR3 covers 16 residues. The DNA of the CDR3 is TGTGCCAGTAGTATGGACGCGGCCACCCGTAATCAGCCCCAGCATTTT. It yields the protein CASSMDAATRNQPQHF.

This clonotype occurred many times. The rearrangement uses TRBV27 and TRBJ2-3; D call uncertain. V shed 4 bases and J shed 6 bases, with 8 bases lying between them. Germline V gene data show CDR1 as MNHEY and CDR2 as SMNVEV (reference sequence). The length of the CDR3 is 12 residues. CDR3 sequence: CASSYPSDTQYF. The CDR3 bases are TGTGCCAGCAGTTACCCCAGCGATACGCAGTATTTT.

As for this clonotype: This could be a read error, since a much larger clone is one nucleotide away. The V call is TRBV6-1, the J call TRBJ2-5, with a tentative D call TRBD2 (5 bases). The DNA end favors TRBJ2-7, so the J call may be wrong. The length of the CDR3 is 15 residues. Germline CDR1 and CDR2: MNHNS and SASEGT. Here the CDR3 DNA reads TGTGCCAGCAGTGAAGGGTTAGCGTTCGCCTACGAGCAGTACTTC. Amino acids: CASSEGLAFAYEQYF.

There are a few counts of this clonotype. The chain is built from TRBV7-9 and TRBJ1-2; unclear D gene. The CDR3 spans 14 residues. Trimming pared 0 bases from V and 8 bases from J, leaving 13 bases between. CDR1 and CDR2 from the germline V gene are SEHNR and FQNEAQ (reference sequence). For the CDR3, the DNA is TGTGCCAGCAGCTTAGCGATCCCTGAAGGGGGCTACACCTTC. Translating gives CASSLAIPEGGYTF.

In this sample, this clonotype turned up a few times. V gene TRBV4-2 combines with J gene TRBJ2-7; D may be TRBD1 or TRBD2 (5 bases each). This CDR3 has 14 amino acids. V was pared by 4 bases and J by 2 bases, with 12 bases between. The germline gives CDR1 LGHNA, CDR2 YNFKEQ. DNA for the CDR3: TGTGCCAGCAGCCCAGAGAGGGGCCCCTACGAGCAGTACTTC. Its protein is CASSPERGPYEQYF.

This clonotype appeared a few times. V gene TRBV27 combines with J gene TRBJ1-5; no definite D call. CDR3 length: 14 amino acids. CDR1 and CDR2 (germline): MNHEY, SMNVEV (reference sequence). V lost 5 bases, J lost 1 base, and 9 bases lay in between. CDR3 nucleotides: TGTGCCAGCAGTGATTTAGGGAGCAATCAGCCCCAGCATTTT. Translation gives CASSDLGSNQPQHF.

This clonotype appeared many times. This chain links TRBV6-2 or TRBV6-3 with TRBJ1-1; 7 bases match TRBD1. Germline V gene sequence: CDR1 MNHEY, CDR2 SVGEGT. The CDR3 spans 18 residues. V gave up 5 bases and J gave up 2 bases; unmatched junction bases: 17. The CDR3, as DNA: TGTGCCAGCAGTCGGGTCCCCGGGACAGCGGTTTCCAACACTGAAGCTTTCTTT. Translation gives CASSRVPGTAVSNTEAFF.

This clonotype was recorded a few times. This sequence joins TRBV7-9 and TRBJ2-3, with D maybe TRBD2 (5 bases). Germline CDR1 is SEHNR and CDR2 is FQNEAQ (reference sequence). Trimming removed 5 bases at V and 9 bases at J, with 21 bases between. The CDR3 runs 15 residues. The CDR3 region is CASSPSRRLGDTQYF. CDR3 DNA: TGTGCCAGCAGCCCATCCCGTCGATTGGGAGACACGCAGTATTTT.

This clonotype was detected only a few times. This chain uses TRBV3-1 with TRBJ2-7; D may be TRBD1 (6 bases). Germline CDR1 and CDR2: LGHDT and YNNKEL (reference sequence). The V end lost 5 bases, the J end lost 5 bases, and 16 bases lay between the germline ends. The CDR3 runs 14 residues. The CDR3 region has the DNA TGTGCCAGCAGCACCTACAGGGCCGCGGACGAGCAGTACTTC. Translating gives CASSTYRAADEQYF.

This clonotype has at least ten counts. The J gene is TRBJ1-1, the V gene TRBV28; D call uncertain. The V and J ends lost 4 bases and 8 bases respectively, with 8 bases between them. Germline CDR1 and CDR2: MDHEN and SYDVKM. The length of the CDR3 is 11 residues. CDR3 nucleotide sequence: TGTGCCAGCAGTTCGACAATCGAAGCTTTCTTT. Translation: CASSSTIEAFF.

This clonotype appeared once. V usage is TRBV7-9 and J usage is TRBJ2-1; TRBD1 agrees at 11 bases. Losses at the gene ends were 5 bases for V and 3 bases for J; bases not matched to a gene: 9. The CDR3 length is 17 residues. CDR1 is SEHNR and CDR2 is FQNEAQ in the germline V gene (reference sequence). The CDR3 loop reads CASSPPSGTGGYNEQFF. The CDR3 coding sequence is TGTGCCAGCAGCCCTCCCTCCGGGACAGGGGGCTACAATGAGCAGTTCTTC.

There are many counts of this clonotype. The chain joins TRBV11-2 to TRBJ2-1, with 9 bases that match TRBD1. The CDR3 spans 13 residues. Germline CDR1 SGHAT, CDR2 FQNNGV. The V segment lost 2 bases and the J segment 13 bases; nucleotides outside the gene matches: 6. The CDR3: CASSLSQDRGQFF. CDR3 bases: TGTGCCAGCAGCTTATCCCAGGACAGGGGACAGTTCTTC.

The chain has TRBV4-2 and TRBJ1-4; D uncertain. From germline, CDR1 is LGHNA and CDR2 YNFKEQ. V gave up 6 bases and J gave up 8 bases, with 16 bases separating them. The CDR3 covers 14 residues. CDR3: CASSPTDGREKLFF. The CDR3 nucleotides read TGTGCCAGCAGTCCGACGGATGGGCGCGAAAAACTGTTTTTT.

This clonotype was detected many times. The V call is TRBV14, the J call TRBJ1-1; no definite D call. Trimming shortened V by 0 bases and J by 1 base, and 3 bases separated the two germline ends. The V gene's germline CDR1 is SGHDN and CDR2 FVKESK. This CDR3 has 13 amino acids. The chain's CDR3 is CASSQERNTEAFF. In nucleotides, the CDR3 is TGTGCCAGCAGCCAAGAGAGGAACACTGAAGCTTTCTTT.

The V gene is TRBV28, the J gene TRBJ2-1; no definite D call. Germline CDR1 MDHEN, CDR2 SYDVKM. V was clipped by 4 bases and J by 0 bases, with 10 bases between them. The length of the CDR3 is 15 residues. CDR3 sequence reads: CASSSQDLSYNEQFF. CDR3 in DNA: TGTGCCAGCAGTTCACAAGACCTCTCCTACAATGAGCAGTTCTTC.

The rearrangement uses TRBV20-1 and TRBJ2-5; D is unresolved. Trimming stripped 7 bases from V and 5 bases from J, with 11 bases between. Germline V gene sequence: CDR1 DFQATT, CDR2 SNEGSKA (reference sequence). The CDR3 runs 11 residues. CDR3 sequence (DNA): TGCAGTGGTCTGAGGACGGAGACCCAGTACTTC. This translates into CSGLRTETQYF.